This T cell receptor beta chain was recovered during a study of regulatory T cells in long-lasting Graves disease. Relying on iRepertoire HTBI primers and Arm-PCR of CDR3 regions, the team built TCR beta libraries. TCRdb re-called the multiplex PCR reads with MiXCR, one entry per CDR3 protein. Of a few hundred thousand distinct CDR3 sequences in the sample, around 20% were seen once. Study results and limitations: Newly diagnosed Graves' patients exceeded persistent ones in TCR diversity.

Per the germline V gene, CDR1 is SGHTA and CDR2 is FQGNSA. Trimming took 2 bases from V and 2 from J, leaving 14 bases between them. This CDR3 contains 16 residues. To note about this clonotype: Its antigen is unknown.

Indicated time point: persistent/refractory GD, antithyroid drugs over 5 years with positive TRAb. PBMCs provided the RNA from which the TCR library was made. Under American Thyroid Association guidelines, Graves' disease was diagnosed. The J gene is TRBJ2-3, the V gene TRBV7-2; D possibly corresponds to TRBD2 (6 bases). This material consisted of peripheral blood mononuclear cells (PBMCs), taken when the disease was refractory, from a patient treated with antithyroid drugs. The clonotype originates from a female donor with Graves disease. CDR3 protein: CASSLYLATPTDTQYF. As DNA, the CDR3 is TGTGCCAGCAGCTTATACCTAGCGACCCCCACAGATACGCAGTATTTT.